This T cell receptor (beta chain) was retrieved from a study of regulatory T cells in long-lasting Graves disease. Study observations and caveats: Peripheral blood alone, not thyroid tissue, underwent study.

This clonotype has at least ten counts. Its target is unknown. HTBI primers from iRepertoire and Arm-PCR of CDR3 regions yielded the TCR beta libraries. TCRdb analysed the multiplex PCR reads with MiXCR anew, one entry per CDR3 protein. The repertoire holds approximately 470,000 distinct CDR3 sequences, with less than 25% as singletons. This CDR3 has 13 residues. Trimming took off 4 bases at V and 3 bases at J, with 9 bases between the two ends. Germline CDR1 reads MNHNS; CDR2 reads SASEGT. Noted time point: persistent/refractory GD, antithyroid drugs over 5 years with positive TRAb. From RNA extracted from PBMCs, the TCR library was made. American Thyroid Association guidelines defined how Graves' disease was diagnosed. The patient group derived from an endocrinology department in Xi'an, China. Into tubes containing EDTA, about 9.6 milliliters of peripheral blood were drawn.

Specimen: peripheral blood mononuclear cells (PBMCs), collected when the disease was refractory, from a patient treated with antithyroid drugs. This TCR came from a female donor with Graves disease. The V and J genes are TRBV6-1 and TRBJ1-1; D is uncertain. The CDR3 DNA reads as TGTGCCAGCAGTGCGGGGAGATACACTGAAGCTTTCTTT. Amino acids: CASSAGRYTEAFF.